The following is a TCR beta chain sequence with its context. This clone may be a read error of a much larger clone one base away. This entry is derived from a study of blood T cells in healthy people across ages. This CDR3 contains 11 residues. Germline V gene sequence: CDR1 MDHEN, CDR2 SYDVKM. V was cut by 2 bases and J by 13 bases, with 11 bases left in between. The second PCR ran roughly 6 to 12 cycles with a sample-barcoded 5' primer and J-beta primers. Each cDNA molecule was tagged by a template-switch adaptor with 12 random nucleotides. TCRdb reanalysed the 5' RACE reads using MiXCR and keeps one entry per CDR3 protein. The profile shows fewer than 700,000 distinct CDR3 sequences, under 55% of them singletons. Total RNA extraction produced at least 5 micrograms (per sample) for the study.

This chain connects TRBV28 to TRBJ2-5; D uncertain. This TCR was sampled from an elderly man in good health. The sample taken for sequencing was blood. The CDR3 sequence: CASSLKYERYF. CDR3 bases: TGTGCCAGCAGTTTAAAGTACGAGCGGTACTTC.